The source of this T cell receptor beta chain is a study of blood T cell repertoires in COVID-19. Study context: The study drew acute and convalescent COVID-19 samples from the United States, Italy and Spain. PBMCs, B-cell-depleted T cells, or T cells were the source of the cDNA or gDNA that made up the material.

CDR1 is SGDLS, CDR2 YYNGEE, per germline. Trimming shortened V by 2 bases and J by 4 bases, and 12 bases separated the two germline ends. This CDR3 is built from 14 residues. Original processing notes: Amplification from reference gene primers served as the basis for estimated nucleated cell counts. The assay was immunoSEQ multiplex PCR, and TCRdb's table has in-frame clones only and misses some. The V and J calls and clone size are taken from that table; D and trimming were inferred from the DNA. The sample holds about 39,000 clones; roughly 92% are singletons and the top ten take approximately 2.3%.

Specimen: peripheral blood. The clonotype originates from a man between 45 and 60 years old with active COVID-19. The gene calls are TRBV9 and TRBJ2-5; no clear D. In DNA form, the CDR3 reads TGTGCCAGCAGCGTTGCCGGGTCCTTAGAGACCCAGTACTTC. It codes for CASSVAGSLETQYF. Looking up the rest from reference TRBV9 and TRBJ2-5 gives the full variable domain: DSGVTQTPKHLITATGQRVTLRCSPRSGDLSVYWYQQSLDQGLQFLIQYYNGEERAKGNILERFSAQQFPDLHSELNLSSLELGDSALYFCASSVAGSLETQYFGPGTRLLVL.